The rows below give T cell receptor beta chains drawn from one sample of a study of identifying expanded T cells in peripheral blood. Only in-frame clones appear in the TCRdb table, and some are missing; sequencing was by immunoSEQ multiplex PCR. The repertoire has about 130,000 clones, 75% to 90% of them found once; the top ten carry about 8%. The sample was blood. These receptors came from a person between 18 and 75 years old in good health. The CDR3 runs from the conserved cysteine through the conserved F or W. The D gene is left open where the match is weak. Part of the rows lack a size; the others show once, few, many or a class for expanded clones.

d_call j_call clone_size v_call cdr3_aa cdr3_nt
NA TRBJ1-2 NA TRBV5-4 CASSWDRPLSGYTF TGTGCCAGCAGCTGGGACCGGCCCCTTTCTGGCTACACCTTC
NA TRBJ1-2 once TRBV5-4 CASSLGGGAANYGYTF TGTGCCAGCAGCTTGGGGGGTGGGGCAGCTAACTATGGCTACACCTTC
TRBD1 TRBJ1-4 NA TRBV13 CASSTGTVGEKLFF TGTGCCAGCAGCACCGGGACAGTAGGTGAAAAACTGTTTTTT
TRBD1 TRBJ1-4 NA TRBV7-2 CASRTGTGDEKLFF TGTGCCAGCAGGACCGGGACAGGGGATGAAAAACTGTTTTTT
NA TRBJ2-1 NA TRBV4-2 CASSQEGTYNEQFF TGTGCCAGCAGCCAAGAGGGGACCTACAATGAGCAGTTCTTC
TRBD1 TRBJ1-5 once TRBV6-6 CASSGQGSNQPQHF TGTGCCAGCAGTGGACAGGGGTCCAATCAGCCCCAGCATTTT
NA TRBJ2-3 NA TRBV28 CASSFYPGAWTDTQYF TGTGCCAGCAGTTTCTATCCGGGAGCATGGACAGATACGCAGTATTTT
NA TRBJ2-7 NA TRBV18 CASSHTYEQYF TGTGCCAGCTCACATACCTACGAGCAGTACTTC
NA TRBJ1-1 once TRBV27 CASSFWRGHTEAFF TGTGCCAGCAGTTTTTGGAGGGGCCACACTGAAGCTTTCTTT
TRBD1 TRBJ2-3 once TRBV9 CASSHRTGSSTDTQYF TGTGCCAGCAGCCACCGGACAGGATCTAGCACAGATACGCAGTATTTT
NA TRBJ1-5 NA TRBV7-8 CASSLGEYNTGRQPQHF TGTGCCAGCAGCTTAGGGGAGTACAATACAGGGCGCCAGCCCCAGCATTTT
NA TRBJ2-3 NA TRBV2 CASRAQERTQYF TGTGCCAGCAGGGCCCAGGAGCGTACGCAGTATTTT
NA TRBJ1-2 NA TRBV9 CASSANGGYTF TGTGCCAGCAGCGCCAATGGTGGCTACACCTTC